A selection of T cell receptor beta chains follows, all from one sample in a study of blood T cell repertoires in COVID-19. Sequencing was performed with immunoSEQ multiplex PCR; in TCRdb, only in-frame clones are kept and a portion is missing. The sample lists 250,000 or so clones, about four fifths seen once, with approximately 4% in the top ten. Source material: PBMCs or T cells enriched from blood (not recorded which). These receptors all come from a woman aged 40 to 55 who had been exposed to COVID-19. Both conserved end residues are part of each CDR3. The D gene is left open where the match is weak. Not every row has a clone size; where given, it reads once, few, many or a size class.

v_gene	abundance	j_gene	d_gene	CDR3nt	CDR3aa
TRBV2	NA	TRBJ1-1	NA	TGTGCCAGCAGTCTACAGCTTAAAAACACTGAAGCTTTCTTT	CASSLQLKNTEAFF
TRBV25-1	NA	TRBJ1-4	NA	TGTGCCAGCAGTGAGCAGGGCAGGGGCACGGGTGAAAAACTGTTTTTT	CASSEQGRGTGEKLFF
TRBV28	NA	TRBJ1-6	TRBD1	TGTGCCACCTCTTCCCCCGGGACAGGGAGTTTCGATTCACCCCTCCACTTT	CATSSPGTGSFDSPLHF
TRBV18	NA	TRBJ1-1	NA	TGTGCCAGCTCACCATTCAACAGGGAGTCCGGGTTTGAAGCTTTCTTT	CASSPFNRESGFEAFF
TRBV27	NA	TRBJ1-1	NA	TGTGCCAGCAGGGGCTACACTGAAGCTTTCTTT	CASRGYTEAFF
TRBV4-2	NA	TRBJ2-3	TRBD2	TGTGCCAGCAGCGGAGTTACGGGGGGTAGTAGGGATACGCAGTATTTT	CASSGVTGGSRDTQYF
TRBV21-1	NA	TRBJ2-6	NA	TGTGCCAGCACCCAACAGGGCTCTGGGGCCAACGTCCTGACTTTC	CASTQQGSGANVLTF
TRBV5-1	few	TRBJ2-1	NA	TGCGCCAGCAGCTTGGAAGGGGGAGCGGGGAATGAGCAGTTCTTC	CASSLEGGAGNEQFF
TRBV9	few	TRBJ2-2	NA	TGTGCCAGCAGCGTGGGAGGCGGGGAGCTGTTTTTT	CASSVGGGELFF
TRBV15	NA	TRBJ2-2	TRBD2	TGTGCCACCAGCGACGCGGGGGGTGGGGAAACCGGGGAGCTGTTTTTT	CATSDAGGGETGELFF
TRBV11-2	NA	TRBJ2-5	TRBD1	TGTGCCAGCAGCCCGGGACAGCAAGAGACCCAGTACTTC	CASSPGQQETQYF
TRBV28	NA	TRBJ2-7	NA	TGTGCCAGCAGTCCCCGGGGAGTGAGGGTTCACGAGCAGTACTTC	CASSPRGVRVHEQYF
TRBV9	NA	TRBJ1-1	NA	TGTGCCAGCAGCCCGGGGGGGAGGCTGAACACTGAAGCTTTCTTT	CASSPGGRLNTEAFF
TRBV3-1/TRBV3-2	NA	TRBJ2-3	TRBD1	TGTGCCAGCAGCCCGGGACAGAGCACAGATACGCAGTATTTT	CASSPGQSTDTQYF
TRBV18	NA	TRBJ2-5	NA	TGTGCCAGCTCACCTCCCCTTTCTTTATTCCAGTACTTC	CASSPPLSLFQYF
TRBV10-3	once	TRBJ1-1	NA	TGTGCCATCAGTGAGTTCTCCCCCCGAGACACTGAAGCTTTCTTT	CAISEFSPRDTEAFF
TRBV27	few	TRBJ1-1	NA	TGTGCCAGCAGTTTCTTGGGGACGGGGGGAGCTTTCTTT	CASSFLGTGGAFF
TRBV7-3	NA	TRBJ1-1	NA	TGTGCCAGCAGCGCGACAGTGAACACTGAAGCTTTCTTT	CASSATVNTEAFF
TRBV5-5	NA	TRBJ1-6	TRBD1	TGTGCCAGCAGCGCGGGACAGAGCTCCTATAATTCACCCCTCCACTTT	CASSAGQSSYNSPLHF
TRBV6-1	NA	TRBJ1-5	NA	TGTGCCAGCAGTGAAGCGCTTCGGCGACCTAGGCAGCCCCAGCATTTT	CASSEALRRPRQPQHF
TRBV6-5	NA	TRBJ1-5	TRBD1	TGTGCCAGCCGTAGCCTACAGGGGGCGGAACAGCCCCAGCATTTT	CASRSLQGAEQPQHF
TRBV4-2	NA	TRBJ2-4	TRBD2	TGTGCCAGCAGCCAAGAAGTCGGTAGCGGGGGGTTAGCCAAAAACATTCAGTACTTC	CASSQEVGSGGLAKNIQYF
TRBV3-1/TRBV3-2	NA	TRBJ1-5	TRBD1	TGTGCCAGCAGCCAAGACGACAGGGCAATCCGGTATTTT	CASSQDDRAIRYF
TRBV9	NA	TRBJ2-4	TRBD2	TGTGCCAGCAGCGCACCCGCCGTACTAGCGGGGGACGACATTCAGTACTTC	CASSAPAVLAGDDIQYF
TRBV9	NA	TRBJ1-1	NA	TGTGCCAGCAGCGCAGAGGTACGGCTGAACACTGAAGCTTTCTTT	CASSAEVRLNTEAFF
TRBV28	NA	TRBJ1-5	TRBD1	TGTGCCAGCAGGACAGGGTTTCAGCCCCAGCATTTT	CASRTGFQPQHF
TRBV7-2	NA	TRBJ2-5	TRBD2	TGTGCCAGCAGCTTAGCGCTACTAGCGGGGGGAGGAGAGACCCAGTACTTC	CASSLALLAGGGETQYF
TRBV28	NA	TRBJ2-7	TRBD2	TGTGCCAGCCGAACAGCCAGCGGGGTACAAGAGCAGTACTTC	CASRTASGVQEQYF
TRBV3-1/TRBV3-2	NA	TRBJ1-2	NA	TGTGCCAGCAGCCAAGATGGAAGGCCCCCAGGGTGGGGCTACACCTTC	CASSQDGRPPGWGYTF
TRBV5-8	once	TRBJ1-2	TRBD1	TGTGCCAGCAGCTTCTTCACAGGGGCCTATGGCTACACCTTC	CASSFFTGAYGYTF